These 28 T cell receptor beta chains originate from one sample sequenced in a study of blood T cell repertoires in COVID-19. This table comes from immunoSEQ multiplex PCR, and its TCRdb copy is limited to in-frame clones, with some not included. The sample includes under 65,000 clones, 70% to 90% of them seen just once. Sequenced: peripheral blood. All receptors derive from a man between 60 and 75 years old with acute or convalescent COVID-19.

The rearrangement links TRBV25-1 to TRBJ2-7; 11 bases fit TRBD2. This CDR3 region has 14 residues. The trim removed 4 bases at V and 2 bases at J, leaving 1 base unmatched. Germline CDR1 MGHDK, CDR2 SYGVNS. The CDR3 here is CASSVTSGAYEQYF. For the CDR3, the DNA is TGTGCCAGCAGTGTGACTAGCGGGGCCTACGAGCAGTACTTC.

The chain employs TRBV28 and TRBJ1-5, with 9 bases that match TRBD1. Germline V gene lookup returns CDR1 MDHEN and CDR2 SYDVKM. The CDR3 consists of 17 residues. The CDR3 sequence: CGTVSGQGFPGNQPQHF. CDR3 in DNA: TGTGGCACAGTATCGGGACAGGGTTTTCCCGGCAATCAGCCCCAGCATTTT.

J is TRBJ2-5 and V is TRBV2; 8 bases map to TRBD1. CDR1 is SNHLY, CDR2 FYNNEI, per germline. The CDR3 consists of 15 residues. Trimming cost V 10 bases and J 2 bases; bases outside gene matches: 12. CDR3 loop: CANGLDRGRQETQYF. The CDR3 nucleotides read TGTGCCAACGGATTAGACAGGGGCAGGCAAGAGACCCAGTACTTC.

This rearrangement joins TRBV9 to TRBJ1-1; 7 bases agree with TRBD1. The CDR3 runs 15 residues. Germline CDR1 SGDLS, CDR2 YYNGEE. The V and J ends lost 0 bases and 2 bases, in that order; junction bases with no gene match: 4. CDR3 residues: CASSVGTGSNTEAFF. The CDR3 DNA reads TGTGCCAGCAGCGTAGGGACAGGATCCAACACTGAAGCTTTCTTT. Drawing the rest from reference TRBV9 and TRBJ1-1, the complete variable domain is DSGVTQTPKHLITATGQRVTLRCSPRSGDLSVYWYQQSLDQGLQFLIQYYNGEERAKGNILERFSAQQFPDLHSELNLSSLELGDSALYFCASSVGTGSNTEAFFGQGTRLTVV.

CDR3 protein: CASSQPGTGYNEQFF. CDR3 bases: TGTGCCAGCAGCCAACCCGGGACAGGGTACAATGAGCAGTTCTTC. The V gene is TRBV4-2, the J gene TRBJ2-1; 9 bases are a match to TRBD1. J gave up 4 bases and V 2 bases, and 3 bases lay outside the gene matches. In germline, CDR1 is LGHNA, CDR2 YNFKEQ. This CDR3 is 15 amino acids long.

The J gene is TRBJ1-2, the V gene TRBV15, with D possibly TRBD1 on 6 matching bases. The CDR3 runs 17 residues. Germline CDR1 LNHNV, CDR2 YYDKDF (reference sequence). V lost 0 bases and J lost 3, with 17 bases in between. The CDR3 here is CATSRDYQGLSDYGYTF. In DNA form, the CDR3 reads TGTGCCACCAGCAGAGATTACCAGGGGCTATCTGACTATGGCTACACCTTC.

The chain recombines TRBV6-5 with TRBJ2-5; maybe TRBD1 (6 bases). The germline V gene has CDR1 MNHEY and CDR2 SVGAGI. V shed 5 bases and J shed 10 bases, with 23 bases lying between them. The CDR3 is made up of 15 amino acids. The CDR3 loop is CASSPTGSPLGIQYF. Written as DNA, the CDR3 is TGTGCCAGCAGTCCAACAGGGTCTCCATTAGGGATCCAGTACTTC.

The CDR3 DNA follows: TGCGCCAGCAGCTCGGGGGGGGACCCCTCCACCTTC. Its translation: CASSSGGDPSTF. The J gene is TRBJ1-2, the V gene TRBV5-1; D may be TRBD1 (5 bases). V lost 3 bases, J lost 13 bases, and 16 bases lay in between. CDR1 and CDR2 (germline): SGHRS, YFSETQ. The CDR3 consists of 12 residues. The complete variable domain, with remaining parts taken from reference TRBV5-1 and TRBJ1-2, reads KAGVTQTPRYLIKTRGQQVTLSCSPISGHRSVSWYQQTPGQGLQFLFEYFSETQRNKGNFPGRFSGRQFSNSRSEMNVSTLELGDSALYLCASSSGGDPSTFGSGTRLTVV.

The genes are TRBV11-3 and TRBJ2-1, with TRBD1 identical over 9 bases. Trimming at V came to 5 bases and at J to 2 bases, leaving 4 bases not matched to a gene. This CDR3 has 15 residues. Germline CDR1 reads SGHNT; CDR2 reads YENEEA. CDR3 loop: CASSPRDRAYNEQFF. CDR3 in DNA: TGTGCCAGCAGCCCCCGGGACAGGGCCTACAATGAGCAGTTCTTC.

This clone was detected once. The rearrangement links TRBV5-1 to TRBJ2-7; 10 bases fit TRBD1. CDR1 is SGHRS, CDR2 YFSETQ, per germline. The CDR3 runs to 15 residues. J was trimmed by 2 bases and V by 4 bases; bases with no gene match: 6. The CDR3 is CASSPGTGATYEQYF. The CDR3 region has the DNA TGCGCCAGCAGCCCCGGGACAGGGGCCACCTACGAGCAGTACTTC.

The genes are TRBV11-2 and TRBJ2-7; no definite D call. Germline-derived CDR1 and CDR2 are SGHAT and FQNNGV. V was shortened by 3 bases and J by 2 bases, with 2 bases between the two germline ends. The CDR3 sequence is 11 residues long. The CDR3 DNA reads TGTGCCAGCAGCTTCGCCTACGAGCAGTACTTC. Its protein product is CASSFAYEQYF.

The gene calls are TRBV7-6 and TRBJ2-7; 11 bases line up with TRBD1. The J segment lost 4 bases and the V segment lost 0 bases, leaving 2 bases of the junction unmatched. This CDR3 is 15 amino acids long. Germline V lookup: CDR1 SGHVS, CDR2 FNYEAQ. The CDR3 region is CASSLAGQGAYEQYF. Here the CDR3 DNA reads TGTGCCAGCAGCTTAGCCGGACAGGGGGCTTACGAGCAGTACTTC.

The chain couples TRBV19 to TRBJ2-1, with 9 bases matching TRBD2. The CDR3 spans 16 residues. Germline CDR1 reads LNHDA; CDR2 reads SQIVND (reference sequence). Trimming at V came to 2 bases and at J to 8 bases, leaving 10 bases not matched to a gene. CDR3 in amino acids: CASSITAGGVQDEQFF. The CDR3, as DNA: TGTGCCAGTAGTATAACAGCGGGAGGCGTGCAGGATGAGCAGTTCTTC. Drawing the rest from reference TRBV19 and TRBJ2-1, the complete variable domain is DGGITQSPKYLFRKEGQNVTLSCEQNLNHDAMYWYRQDPGQGLRLIYYSQIVNDFQKGDIAEGYSVSREKKESFPLTVTSAQKNPTAFYLCASSITAGGVQDEQFFGPGTRLTVL.

The gene calls are TRBV6-6 and TRBJ2-2, with D perhaps TRBD2 (6 bases). CDR3 length equals 16 residues. Germline CDR1 is MNHNY and CDR2 is SVGAGI (reference sequence). The V end was cut by 2 bases, the J end by 1 base, with 11 bases between. CDR3 in DNA: TGTGCCAGCAGTTACGAGGGACTGTTGAACACCGGGGAGCTGTTTTTT. Amino acids: CASSYEGLLNTGELFF.

This chain joins TRBV7-9 and TRBJ2-2; D possibly corresponds to TRBD2 (5 bases). Germline CDR1 reads SEHNR; CDR2 reads FQNEAQ (reference sequence). With 10 bases removed from V and 4 bases from J, the gap between germline ends came to 16 bases. The CDR3 consists of 14 residues. CDR3 region: CAISLAAGTGELFF. As DNA, the CDR3 is TGTGCCATAAGTCTAGCAGCCGGCACCGGGGAGCTGTTTTTT. Looking up the rest from reference TRBV7-9 and TRBJ2-2 gives the full variable domain: DTGVSQNPRHKITKRGQNVTFRCDPISEHNRLYWYRQTLGQGPEFLTYFQNEAQLEKSRLLSDRFSAERPKGSFSTLEIQRTEQGDSAMYLCAISLAAGTGELFFGEGSRLTVL.

For the CDR3, the DNA is TGCGCCAGCAGCCTCAGGGCCCCCGGGAGCTCTGGAAACACCATATATTTT. Translation gives CASSLRAPGSSGNTIYF. The rearrangement links TRBV5-1 to TRBJ1-3; weak D call: TRBD1 (5 bases). Germline V gene sequence: CDR1 SGHRS, CDR2 YFSETQ. This CDR3 has 17 residues. Trimming cost V 4 bases and J 0 bases, with 17 bases left between them.

V and J are TRBV7-2 and TRBJ1-4, with 8 bases matching TRBD1. This CDR3 spans 15 amino acids. The germline CDR1 and CDR2 sequences are SGHTA and FQGNSA. Unmatched junction bases numbered 3, after V lost 5 bases and J lost 1 base. In DNA form, the CDR3 reads TGTGCCAGCAGCCCAGACAGGGGAACTAATGAAAAACTGTTTTTT. Amino acid sequence: CASSPDRGTNEKLFF.

The V and J genes are TRBV6-4 and TRBJ2-1; 9 nucleotides align to TRBD1. The germline V gene has CDR1 MRHNA and CDR2 SNTAGT. The CDR3 length is 16 residues. The trim removed 4 bases at V and 2 bases at J, leaving 6 bases unmatched. The CDR3 bases are TGTGCCAGCAGTGGACAGGGGGGAAGGCCCTACAATGAGCAGTTCTTC. It codes for CASSGQGGRPYNEQFF.

This clone turned up a few times. V and J are TRBV11-3 and TRBJ1-1; no clear D. CDR1 and CDR2 (germline): SGHNT, YENEEA. The length of the CDR3 is 13 residues. The germline V and J ends were trimmed by 4 bases and 10 bases, with 16 bases remaining between them. CDR3 nucleotides: TGTGCCAGCAGCTCCCCGCGACGGCCGGGAGCTTTCTTT. Translating it yields CASSSPRRPGAFF.

This chain links TRBV5-1 with TRBJ1-3, with TRBD1 matching over 7 bases. V dropped 0 bases and J dropped 2; count of bases not matched to a gene: 2. Germline lookup yields CDR1 SGHRS and CDR2 YFSETQ. This CDR3 is built from 15 residues. The CDR3 spells CASSLDQGAGNTIYF. The DNA of the CDR3 is TGCGCCAGCAGCTTGGATCAGGGGGCTGGAAACACCATATATTTT.

The V and J genes are TRBV6-1 and TRBJ2-1, with 7 bases identical to TRBD2. The germline V gene encodes CDR1 MNHNS and CDR2 SASEGT. The ends lost 3 bases at V and 16 bases at J; junction bases unmatched: 6. The CDR3 consists of 11 residues. CDR3 region: CASSDMGLIFF. DNA for the CDR3: TGTGCCAGCAGTGACATGGGACTAATCTTCTTC.

V usage is TRBV4-1 and J usage is TRBJ2-5; TRBD1 aligns across 10 bases. This CDR3 comprises 16 residues. The germline gives CDR1 MGHRA, CDR2 YSYEKL. After removal of 4 bases from V and 4 bases from J, the junction contained 9 bases not matched to a gene. CDR3 nucleotides: TGCGCCAGCAGCCCCACCGGGACAGGGGTCCCAGAGACCCAGTACTTC. It codes for CASSPTGTGVPETQYF.

The chain uses TRBV5-1 and TRBJ1-1; D gene unclear. Trimming removed 2 bases from V and 7 bases from J, with 9 bases in between. CDR1 is SGHRS, CDR2 YFSETQ, per germline. The CDR3 contains 12 residues. CDR3 sequence reads: CASSLDGDEAFF. The CDR3 DNA is TGCGCCAGCAGCTTAGACGGGGATGAAGCTTTCTTT.

The count of this clone is one. V is TRBV19 and J is TRBJ2-7, with D perhaps TRBD2 (6 bases). The V end was cut by 3 bases, the J end by 3 bases, with 12 bases between. This CDR3 contains 14 residues. The germline gives CDR1 LNHDA, CDR2 SQIVND (reference sequence). The CDR3: CASSMGGLDYEQYF. CDR3 DNA sequence: TGTGCCAGTAGTATGGGGGGACTTGACTACGAGCAGTACTTC.

The chain has TRBV9 and TRBJ1-3; D is possibly TRBD1 (6 bases). Trimming cost V 4 bases and J 0 bases, with 11 bases left between them. This CDR3 contains 15 residues. Per germline, CDR1 SGDLS and CDR2 YYNGEE. The CDR3 DNA reads TGTGCCAGCAGCCCGAGGACAGACTCTGGAAACACCATATATTTT. This codes for CASSPRTDSGNTIYF.

The rearrangement links TRBV27 to TRBJ2-5, with 7 bases fitting TRBD1. The germline V gene has CDR1 MNHEY and CDR2 SMNVEV (reference sequence). J lost 5 bases, V lost 6 bases, and 9 bases had no gene match. The CDR3 extends over 14 amino acids. The CDR3 DNA is TGTGCCAGCAGCCCGACAGGGATGGTCGAGACCCAGTACTTC. Amino acid sequence: CASSPTGMVETQYF.

This clone was recorded a few times. V gene TRBV10-3 combines with J gene TRBJ2-2; no reliable D call. Per germline, CDR1 ENHRY and CDR2 SYGVKD. V lost 10 bases and J 5 bases, leaving 8 bases between the germline ends. This CDR3 is 11 amino acids long. The DNA of the CDR3 is TGTGCCAGCCGGAGTACCGGGGAGCTGTTTTTT. Translation: CASRSTGELFF.

The chain uses TRBV4-3 and TRBJ2-7; TRBD2 matches at 7 bases. V shed 3 bases, J shed 0 bases, and the junction held 8 bases outside the gene matches. CDR1 is LGHNA and CDR2 is YSLEER in the germline V gene. This CDR3 has 16 amino acids. CDR3 coding DNA: TGCGCCAGCAGCCAGGGGGGGAATGGCGGCTCCTACGAGCAGTACTTC. Its translation: CASSQGGNGGSYEQYF.